These 12 T cell receptor beta chains came from one sample sequenced in a study of shared clonotypes between healthy human individuals (dated by TCRdb to 2020 to 2021). CD8 naive samples were obtained by positive selection for CCR7 among CD45RO-negative cells, yielding a CD45RA+CCR7+ population from which TemRA cells were excluded. Library preparation employed the immunoSEQ multiplex PCR assay. As stored in TCRdb, this immuneACCESS dataset retains in-frame rearrangements with V and J assigned. A fraction of the clones does not appear; measured against another copy, unresolved V genes explain less than half of the discrepancy, and the remainder lacks a known reason. The sample has about 2,100,000 clones on record, around 93% of them singletons. Of the sample, more than 1.5% falls within the top ten clones. The material sequenced was naive CD8+ T cells from PBMCs. Per the publication, the cell subset or site label means: CD45RA+CCR7+. All receptors derive from a man aged 18 to 35 in good health. Some clones in this sample may be carry-over from other donors' samples.

The chain joins TRBV5-4 to TRBJ2-7; D may be TRBD1 (6 bases). CDR1 and CDR2 from the germline V gene are SGHNT and YYREEE (reference sequence). The CDR3 extends over 16 amino acids. Trimming cost V 3 bases and J 1 base, with 17 bases left between them. The chain's CDR3 is CASSWGPSVASYEQYF. CDR3 sequence (DNA): TGTGCCAGCAGCTGGGGGCCCAGCGTCGCGTCCTACGAGCAGTACTTC. The whole variable domain, remainder taken from reference TRBV5-4 and TRBJ2-7, is ETGVTQSPTHLIKTRGQQVTLRCSSQSGHNTVSWYQQALGQGPQFIFQYYREEENGRGNFPPRFSGLQFPNYSSELNVNALELDDSALYLCASSWGPSVASYEQYFGPGTRLTVT.

Comments on this clone: A read error may account for a junction end that differs from germline. Other DNA sequences in this sample translate to the same CDR3. The chain uses TRBV2 and TRBJ1-1, with a weak D call TRBD1 (6 bases). Germline V CDR1 and CDR2: SNHLY, FYNNEI. The length of the CDR3 is 15 residues. Written as DNA, the CDR3 is TGTGCCAGCAGACCCGACAGACGAGGGGACACTGAGGCTTTCTTT. It codes for CASRPDRRGDTEAFF. Drawing the rest from reference TRBV2 and TRBJ1-1, the complete variable domain is EPEVTQTPSHQVTQMGQEVILRCVPISNHLYFYWYRQILGQKVEFLVSFYNNEISEKSEIFDDQFSVERPDGSNFTLKIRSTKLEDSAMYFCASRPDRRGDTEAFFGQGTRLTVV.

This rearrangement joins TRBV2 to TRBJ2-2; D unresolved. This CDR3 has 14 amino acids. Looked up from germline, CDR1 is SNHLY and CDR2 is FYNNEI. Trimming stripped 7 bases from V and 3 bases from J, with 12 bases between. CDR3 DNA sequence: TGTGCCAGCAATCAAAGGGCCTACACCGGGGAGCTGTTTTTT. Translated: CASNQRAYTGELFF.

This clone was detected only a few times. CDR3 in DNA: TGTGCCAGCAGAGGTATCCGGGACAGCTATGGCTACACCTTC. Amino acid sequence: CASRGIRDSYGYTF. The rearrangement joins TRBV7-9 to TRBJ1-2; 7 bases are a match to TRBD1. Germline V CDR1 and CDR2: SEHNR, FQNEAQ (reference sequence). This CDR3 is built from 14 residues. The J segment lost 4 bases and the V segment lost 6 bases, leaving 8 bases of the junction unmatched. The full variable domain, in which reference TRBV7-9 and TRBJ1-2 provide the parts outside the CDR3, is DTGVSQNPRHKITKRGQNVTFRCDPISEHNRLYWYRQTLGQGPEFLTYFQNEAQLEKSRLLSDRFSAERPKGSFSTLEIQRTEQGDSAMYLCASRGIRDSYGYTFGSGTRLTVV.

This chain joins TRBV28 and TRBJ2-1; either TRBD1 or TRBD2 may fit D (5 bases each). V lost 5 bases, J lost 5 bases, and 16 bases lay in between. The CDR3 extends over 15 amino acids. CDR1 and CDR2 from the germline V gene are MDHEN and SYDVKM. CDR3 residues: CASSLLWGRDNEQFF. CDR3 DNA: TGTGCCAGCAGTCTCCTTTGGGGGAGAGACAATGAGCAGTTCTTC.

This chain connects TRBV9 to TRBJ2-7, with 8 bases fitting TRBD2. The CDR3 is 16 amino acids. V lost 4 bases and J lost 5; bases outside the gene matches: 14. Germline V lookup: CDR1 SGDLS, CDR2 YYNGEE. The CDR3 sequence: CASSNYEGTSLNEQYF. In DNA, the CDR3 is TGTGCCAGCAGCAATTATGAGGGGACTAGTTTAAACGAGCAGTACTTC.

The CDR3 region has the DNA TGTGCCAGCAGCGATATATTGGGTGCTGGGGCCAACGTCCTGACTTTC. Residues: CASSDILGAGANVLTF. The gene calls are TRBV7-9 and TRBJ2-6; unclear D gene. Germline V CDR1 and CDR2: SEHNR, FQNEAQ (reference sequence). This CDR3 region has 16 residues. The V and J ends lost 5 bases and 2 bases respectively, with 13 bases between them.

Concerning this clone: This same CDR3 is encoded by further DNA sequences in the sample. This rearrangement joins TRBV7-9 to TRBJ1-1; perhaps TRBD1 as D (5 bases). The CDR3 contains 13 residues. V gave up 5 bases and J gave up 5 bases, with 12 bases separating them. The germline V gene has CDR1 SEHNR and CDR2 FQNEAQ (reference sequence). The CDR3 loop is CASSSTRGTEAFF. The CDR3, as DNA: TGTGCCAGCAGCAGCACCCGGGGGACTGAAGCTTTCTTT.

This clone came up once. CDR3: CASSVAGPLTTDTQYF. In DNA form, the CDR3 reads TGTGCCAGCAGCGTAGCAGGGCCACTTACGACAGATACGCAGTATTTT. The chain carries TRBV9 and TRBJ2-3; D possibly corresponds to TRBD1 (5 bases). Germline CDR1 SGDLS, CDR2 YYNGEE. The V end was cut by 0 bases, the J end by 3 bases, with 14 bases between. The CDR3 loop spans 16 amino acids.

This clone was seen once. The rearrangement joins TRBV30 to TRBJ2-7, with no clear D. CDR3 length equals 13 residues. Germline-derived CDR1 and CDR2 are GTSNPN and SVGIG (reference sequence). V lost 1 base to trimming and J lost 0 bases, with 7 bases between them. The CDR3 reads CAWSDGYSYEQYF. CDR3 DNA sequence: TGTGCCTGGAGTGACGGGTACTCCTACGAGCAGTACTTC. Looking up the rest from reference TRBV30 and TRBJ2-7 gives the full variable domain: SQTIHQWPATLVQPVGSPLSLECTVEGTSNPNLYWYRQAAGRGLQLLFYSVGIGQISSEVPQNLSASRPQDRQFILSSKKLLLSDSGFYLCAWSDGYSYEQYFGPGTRLTVT.

This sequence joins TRBV28 and TRBJ2-7, with D perhaps TRBD1 (5 bases). The CDR3 spans 14 residues. Germline CDR1 and CDR2: MDHEN and SYDVKM. Trimming took 6 bases from V and 1 from J, leaving 13 bases between them. The CDR3 spells CASSPLDKSYEQYF. The DNA of the CDR3 is TGTGCCAGCAGCCCACTGGACAAATCCTACGAGCAGTACTTC.

The rearrangement joins TRBV4-3 to TRBJ1-1, with 9 positions matching TRBD1. After removal of 6 bases from V and 4 bases from J, the junction contained 21 bases not matched to a gene. This CDR3 has 19 residues. Germline values: CDR1 LGHNA, CDR2 YSLEER. CDR3 sequence reads: CASSPFTGGVGGEVTEAFF. The DNA of the CDR3 is TGCGCCAGCAGTCCATTCACAGGGGGCGTTGGTGGGGAGGTCACTGAAGCTTTCTTT.